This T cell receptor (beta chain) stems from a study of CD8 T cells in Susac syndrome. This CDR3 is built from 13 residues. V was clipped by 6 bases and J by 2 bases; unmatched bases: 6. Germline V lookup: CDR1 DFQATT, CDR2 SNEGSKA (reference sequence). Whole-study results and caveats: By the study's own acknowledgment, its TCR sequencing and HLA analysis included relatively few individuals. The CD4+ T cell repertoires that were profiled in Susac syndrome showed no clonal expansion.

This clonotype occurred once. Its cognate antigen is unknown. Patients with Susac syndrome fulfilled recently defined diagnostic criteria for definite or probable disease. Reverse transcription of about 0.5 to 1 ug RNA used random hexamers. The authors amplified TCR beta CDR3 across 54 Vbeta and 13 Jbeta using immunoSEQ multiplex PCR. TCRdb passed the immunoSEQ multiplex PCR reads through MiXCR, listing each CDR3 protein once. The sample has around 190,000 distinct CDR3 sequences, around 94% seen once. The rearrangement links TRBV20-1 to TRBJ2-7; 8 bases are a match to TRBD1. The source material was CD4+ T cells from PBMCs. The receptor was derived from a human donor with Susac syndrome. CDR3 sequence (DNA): TGCAGTGCCCCGGACAGGGCCACCTACGAGCAGTACTTC. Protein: CSAPDRATYEQYF.